This T cell receptor (beta chain) came from a study of blood T cell repertoires in COVID-19. Study as a whole: The study drew acute and convalescent COVID-19 samples from the United States, Italy and Spain. T cells, B-cell-depleted T cells, or PBMCs provided the cDNA or gDNA that served as material.

Libraries were prepared by immunoSEQ multiplex PCR; TCRdb keeps only in-frame clonotypes and omits some of them. The sample holds about 170,000 clones, roughly 84% seen once. Looked up from germline, CDR1 is SGHNT and CDR2 is YYREEE (reference sequence). The V and J ends lost 5 bases and 0 bases respectively, with 21 bases between them. The CDR3 spans 18 residues. Sequenced material: peripheral blood. The sequence derives from an older man with active or convalescent COVID-19. V usage is TRBV5-4 and J usage is TRBJ2-1, with D perhaps matching TRBD2 (6 bases). The CDR3 is CASRGRAGTDSSYNEQFF. CDR3 nucleotide sequence: TGTGCCAGCAGGGGGCGGGCGGGGACGGACTCCTCCTACAATGAGCAGTTCTTC.